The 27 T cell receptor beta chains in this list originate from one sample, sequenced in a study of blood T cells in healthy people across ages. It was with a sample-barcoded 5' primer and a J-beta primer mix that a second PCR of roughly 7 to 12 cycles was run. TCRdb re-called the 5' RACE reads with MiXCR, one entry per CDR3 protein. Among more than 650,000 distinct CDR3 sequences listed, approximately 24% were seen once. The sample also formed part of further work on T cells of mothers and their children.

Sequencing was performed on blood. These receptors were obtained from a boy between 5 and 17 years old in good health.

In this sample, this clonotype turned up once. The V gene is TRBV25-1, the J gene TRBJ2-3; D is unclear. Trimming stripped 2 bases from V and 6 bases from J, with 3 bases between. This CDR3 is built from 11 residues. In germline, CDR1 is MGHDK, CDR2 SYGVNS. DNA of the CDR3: TGTGCCAGCAGTGAAATGGATACGCAGTATTTT. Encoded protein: CASSEMDTQYF.

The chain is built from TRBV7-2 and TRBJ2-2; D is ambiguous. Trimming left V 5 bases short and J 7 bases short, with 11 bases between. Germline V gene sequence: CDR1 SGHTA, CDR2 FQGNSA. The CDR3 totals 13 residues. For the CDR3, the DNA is TGTGCCAGCAGCCGATCACATGACGGGGAGCTGTTTTTT. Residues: CASSRSHDGELFF.

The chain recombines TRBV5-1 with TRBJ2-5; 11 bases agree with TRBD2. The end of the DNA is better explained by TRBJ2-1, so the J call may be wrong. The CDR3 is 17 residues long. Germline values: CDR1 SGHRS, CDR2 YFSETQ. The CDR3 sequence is CASSLWGLGTSGDEQFF. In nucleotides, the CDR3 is TGCGCCAGCAGCTTGTGGGGCCTTGGGACTAGCGGCGATGAGCAGTTCTTC.

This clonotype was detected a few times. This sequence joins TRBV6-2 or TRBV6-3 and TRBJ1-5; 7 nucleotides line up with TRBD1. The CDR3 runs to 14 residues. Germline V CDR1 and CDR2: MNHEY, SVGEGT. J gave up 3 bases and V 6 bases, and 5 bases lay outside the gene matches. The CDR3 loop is CASSWDSFNQPQHF. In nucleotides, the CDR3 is TGTGCCAGCAGCTGGGACAGCTTCAATCAGCCCCAGCATTTT.

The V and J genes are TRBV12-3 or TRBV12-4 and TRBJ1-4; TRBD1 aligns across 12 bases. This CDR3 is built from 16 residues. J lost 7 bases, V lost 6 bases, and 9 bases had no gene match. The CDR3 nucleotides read TGTGCCAGCAGACGGGACAGGGGGCCGGGGAGTGAAAAACTGTTTTTT. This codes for CASRRDRGPGSEKLFF.

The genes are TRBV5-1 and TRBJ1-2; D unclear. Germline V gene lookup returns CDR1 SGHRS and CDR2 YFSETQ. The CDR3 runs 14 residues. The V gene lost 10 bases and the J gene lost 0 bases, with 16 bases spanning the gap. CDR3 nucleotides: TGCGCCTCCAGCTCGGGCAGTTCTAACTATGGCTACACCTTC. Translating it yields CASSSGSSNYGYTF.

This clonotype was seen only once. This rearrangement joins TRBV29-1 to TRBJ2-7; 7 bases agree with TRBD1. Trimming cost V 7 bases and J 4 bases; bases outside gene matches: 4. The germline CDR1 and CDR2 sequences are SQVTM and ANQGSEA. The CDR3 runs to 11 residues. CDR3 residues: CSAGTEYEQYF. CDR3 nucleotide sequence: TGCAGCGCCGGGACAGAATACGAGCAGTACTTC.

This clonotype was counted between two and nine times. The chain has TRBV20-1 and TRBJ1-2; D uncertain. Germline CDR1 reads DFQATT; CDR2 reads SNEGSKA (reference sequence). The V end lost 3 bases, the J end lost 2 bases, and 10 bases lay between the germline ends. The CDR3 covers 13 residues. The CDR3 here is CSARVSPNYGYTF. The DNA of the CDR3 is TGCAGTGCTAGGGTTAGCCCCAACTATGGCTACACCTTC.

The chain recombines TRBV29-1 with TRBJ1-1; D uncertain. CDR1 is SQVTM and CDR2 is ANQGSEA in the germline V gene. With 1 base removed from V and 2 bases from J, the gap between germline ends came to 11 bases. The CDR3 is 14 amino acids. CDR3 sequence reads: CSVEGTWRNTEAFF. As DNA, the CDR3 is TGCAGCGTTGAAGGGACGTGGAGAAACACTGAAGCTTTCTTT.

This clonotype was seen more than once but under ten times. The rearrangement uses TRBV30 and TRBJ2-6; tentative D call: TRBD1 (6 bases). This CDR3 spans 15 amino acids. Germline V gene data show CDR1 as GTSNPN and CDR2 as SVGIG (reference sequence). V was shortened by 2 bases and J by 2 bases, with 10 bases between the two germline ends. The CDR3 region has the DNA TGTGCCTGGAGTCCTTACAGGGCTGGGGCCAACGTCCTGACTTTC. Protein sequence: CAWSPYRAGANVLTF.

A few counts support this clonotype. The CDR3 coding sequence is TGTGCCAGCAGTGAAAGACAGATTAATGAAAAACTGTTTTTT. Its protein product is CASSERQINEKLFF. The rearrangement joins TRBV25-1 to TRBJ1-4; D possibly corresponds to TRBD1 (5 bases). Germline-derived CDR1 and CDR2 are MGHDK and SYGVNS. CDR3 length equals 14 residues. V shed 2 bases and J shed 4 bases, with 8 bases lying between them.

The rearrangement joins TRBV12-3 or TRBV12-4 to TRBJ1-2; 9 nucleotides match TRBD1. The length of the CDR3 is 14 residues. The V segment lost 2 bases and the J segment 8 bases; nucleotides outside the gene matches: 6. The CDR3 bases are TGTGCCAGCAGTTTACGGGGGACAGGGCGAGGCTACACCTTC. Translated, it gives CASSLRGTGRGYTF.

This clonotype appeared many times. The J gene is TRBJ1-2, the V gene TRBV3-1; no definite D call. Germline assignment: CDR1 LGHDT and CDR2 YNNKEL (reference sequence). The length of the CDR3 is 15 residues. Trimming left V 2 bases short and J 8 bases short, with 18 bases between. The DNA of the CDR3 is TGTGCCAGCAGCCAAATTGATCTCCCAGCGGGCGGCTACACCTTC. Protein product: CASSQIDLPAGGYTF.

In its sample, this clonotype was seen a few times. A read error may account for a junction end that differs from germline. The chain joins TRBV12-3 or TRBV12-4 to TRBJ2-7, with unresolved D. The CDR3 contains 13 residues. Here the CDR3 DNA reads TGTGCCAGCAGTCCTACAGAGATCCACGAGCGGTACTTC. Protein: CASSPTEIHERYF.

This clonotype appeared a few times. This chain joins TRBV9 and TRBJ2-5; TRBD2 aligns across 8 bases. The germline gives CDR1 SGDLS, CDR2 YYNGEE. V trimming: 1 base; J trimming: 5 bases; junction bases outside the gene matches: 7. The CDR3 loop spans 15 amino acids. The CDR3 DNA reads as TGTGCCAGCAGCGTAATAGCGGGGACCGGGGAGACCCAGTACTTC. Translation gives CASSVIAGTGETQYF.

CDR3 residues: CATSRDRASGGRDLTDTQYF. The CDR3 region has the DNA TGTGCCACCAGCAGAGATCGGGCTAGCGGGGGCCGGGATCTCACAGATACGCAGTATTTT. The rearrangement joins TRBV15 to TRBJ2-3; 10 nucleotides match TRBD2. The J segment lost 2 bases and the V segment lost 0 bases, leaving 14 bases of the junction unmatched. Germline V lookup: CDR1 LNHNV, CDR2 YYDKDF (reference sequence). The CDR3 is 20 amino acids.

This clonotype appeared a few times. The DNA of the CDR3 is TGTGCCAGCAGCTCCCCCCAGGCGGAGGCTTTCTTT. Protein sequence: CASSSPQAEAFF. This chain connects TRBV7-9 to TRBJ1-1; no reliable D call. CDR1 is SEHNR and CDR2 is FQNEAQ in the germline V gene (reference sequence). V lost 4 bases and J 11 bases, leaving 14 bases between the germline ends. CDR3 length: 12 residues.

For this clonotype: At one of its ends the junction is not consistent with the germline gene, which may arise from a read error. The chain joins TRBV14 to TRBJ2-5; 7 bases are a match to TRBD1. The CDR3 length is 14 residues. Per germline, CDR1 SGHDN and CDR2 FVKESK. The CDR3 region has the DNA TGTGCCAGCAGGCAGACAGGGAGTATCGGGACCCAATACTTC. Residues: CASRQTGSIGTQYF. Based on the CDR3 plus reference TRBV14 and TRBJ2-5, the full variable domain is EAGVTQFPSHSVIEKGQTVTLRCDPISGHDNLYWYRRVMGKEIKFLLHFVKESKQDESGMPNNRFLAERTGGTYSTLKVQPAELEDSGVYFCASRQTGSIGTQYFGPGTRLLVL.

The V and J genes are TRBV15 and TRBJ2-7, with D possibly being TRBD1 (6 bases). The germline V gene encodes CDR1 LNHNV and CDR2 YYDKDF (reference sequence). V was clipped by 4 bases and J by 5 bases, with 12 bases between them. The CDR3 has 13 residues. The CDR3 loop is CATSINKGDEQYF. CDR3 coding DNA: TGTGCCACCAGCATTAACAAGGGGGACGAGCAGTACTTC. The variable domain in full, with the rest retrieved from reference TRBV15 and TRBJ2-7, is DAMVIQNPRYQVTQFGKPVTLSCSQTLNHNVMYWYQQKSSQAPKLLFHYYDKDFNNEADTPDNFQSRRPNTSFCFLDIRSPGLGDTAMYLCATSINKGDEQYFGPGTRLTVT.

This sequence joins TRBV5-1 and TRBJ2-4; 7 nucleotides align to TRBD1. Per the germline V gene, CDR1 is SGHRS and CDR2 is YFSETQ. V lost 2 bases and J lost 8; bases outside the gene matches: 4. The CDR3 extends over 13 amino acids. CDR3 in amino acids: CASSLGGRDIQYF. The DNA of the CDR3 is TGCGCCAGCAGCTTAGGGGGCAGGGACATTCAGTACTTC. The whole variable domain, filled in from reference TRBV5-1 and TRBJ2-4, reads KAGVTQTPRYLIKTRGQQVTLSCSPISGHRSVSWYQQTPGQGLQFLFEYFSETQRNKGNFPGRFSGRQFSNSRSEMNVSTLELGDSALYLCASSLGGRDIQYFGAGTRLSVL.

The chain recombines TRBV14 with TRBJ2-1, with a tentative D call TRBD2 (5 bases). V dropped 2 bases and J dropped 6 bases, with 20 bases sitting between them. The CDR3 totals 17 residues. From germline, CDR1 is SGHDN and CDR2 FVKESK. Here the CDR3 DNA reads TGTGCCAGCAGCCAAACTCTCTTGACAACTAGAGGCAATGAGCAGTTCTTC. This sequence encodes CASSQTLLTTRGNEQFF. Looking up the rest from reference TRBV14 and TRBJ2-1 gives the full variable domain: EAGVTQFPSHSVIEKGQTVTLRCDPISGHDNLYWYRRVMGKEIKFLLHFVKESKQDESGMPNNRFLAERTGGTYSTLKVQPAELEDSGVYFCASSQTLLTTRGNEQFFGPGTRLTVL.

The CDR3 DNA reads TGTGCCAGCAGTTTCCCACAGGGGAAAAAACTGTTTTTT. Its translation is CASSFPQGKKLFF. This sequence joins TRBV12-3 or TRBV12-4 and TRBJ1-4; 7 bases are a match to TRBD1. The junction had 4 bases not matched to a gene; V was cut back by 3 bases and J by 9 bases. This CDR3 has 13 residues.

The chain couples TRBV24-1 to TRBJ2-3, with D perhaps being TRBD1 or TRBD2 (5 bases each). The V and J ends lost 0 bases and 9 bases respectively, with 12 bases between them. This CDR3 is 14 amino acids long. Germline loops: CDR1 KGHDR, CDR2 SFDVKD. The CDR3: CATSDLSEGRTQYF. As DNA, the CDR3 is TGTGCCACCAGTGATTTGAGCGAGGGGCGGACGCAGTATTTT.

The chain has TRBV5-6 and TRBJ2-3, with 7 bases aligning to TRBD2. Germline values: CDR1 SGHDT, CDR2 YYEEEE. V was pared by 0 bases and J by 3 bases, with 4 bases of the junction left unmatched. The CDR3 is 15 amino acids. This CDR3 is CASSLGAGKTDTQYF. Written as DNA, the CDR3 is TGTGCCAGCAGCTTGGGAGCGGGGAAAACAGATACGCAGTATTTT.

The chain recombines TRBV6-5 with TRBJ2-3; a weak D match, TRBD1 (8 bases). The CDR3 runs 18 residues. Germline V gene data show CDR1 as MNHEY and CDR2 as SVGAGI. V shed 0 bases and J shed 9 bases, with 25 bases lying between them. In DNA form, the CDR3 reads TGTGCCAGCAGTTACTCCGGCAGGGGGCCAAGTTCCGGGGGGACGCAGTATTTT. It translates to CASSYSGRGPSSGGTQYF.

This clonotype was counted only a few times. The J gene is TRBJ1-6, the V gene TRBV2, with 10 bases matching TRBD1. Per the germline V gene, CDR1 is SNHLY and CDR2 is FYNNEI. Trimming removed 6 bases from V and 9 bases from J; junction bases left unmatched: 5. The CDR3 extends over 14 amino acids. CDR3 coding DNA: TGTGCCAGCAGAGGACAGGGGGATGGTTCACCCCTCCACTTT. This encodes CASRGQGDGSPLHF.

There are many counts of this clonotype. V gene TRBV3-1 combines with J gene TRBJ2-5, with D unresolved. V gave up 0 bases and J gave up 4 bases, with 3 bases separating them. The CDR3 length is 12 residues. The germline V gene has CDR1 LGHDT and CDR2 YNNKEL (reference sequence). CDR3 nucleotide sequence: TGTGCCAGCAGCCAAGAGCTAGAGACCCAGTACTTC. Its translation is CASSQELETQYF.